The text below deals with one T cell receptor beta chain. Its antigen remains unknown. The data derive from a study of PD-1 blockade in classical Hodgkin lymphoma. The assay was immunoSEQ multiplex PCR, and TCRdb's table has in-frame clones only and misses some. The sample lists 20,000 to 25,000 clones; around 80% were seen once. Autologous stem cell transplantation was followed by relapse in every patient, and brentuximab vedotin exposure varied. Overall study findings and caveats: Complete responders' baseline diversity resembled that of newly diagnosed patients. Diminished baseline TCR diversity has been reported in newly diagnosed patients relative to healthy donors. Differences between repertoires have undefined causes, possibly disease activity or prior therapy.

The sequenced sample was peripheral blood mononuclear cells (PBMCs), obtained before the second cycle of nivolumab. This clonotype originated in a human donor with classical Hodgkin lymphoma.

The CDR3 reads CASSPGQPNQPQHF. In DNA form, the CDR3 reads TGTGCCAGCTCACCAGGACAGCCGAATCAGCCCCAGCATTTT. V is TRBV18 and J is TRBJ1-5, with a tentative D call TRBD1 (6 bases). CDR3 length: 14 residues. Germline loops: CDR1 KGHSH, CDR2 LQKENI. Trimming left V 2 bases short and J 4 bases short, with 9 bases between.